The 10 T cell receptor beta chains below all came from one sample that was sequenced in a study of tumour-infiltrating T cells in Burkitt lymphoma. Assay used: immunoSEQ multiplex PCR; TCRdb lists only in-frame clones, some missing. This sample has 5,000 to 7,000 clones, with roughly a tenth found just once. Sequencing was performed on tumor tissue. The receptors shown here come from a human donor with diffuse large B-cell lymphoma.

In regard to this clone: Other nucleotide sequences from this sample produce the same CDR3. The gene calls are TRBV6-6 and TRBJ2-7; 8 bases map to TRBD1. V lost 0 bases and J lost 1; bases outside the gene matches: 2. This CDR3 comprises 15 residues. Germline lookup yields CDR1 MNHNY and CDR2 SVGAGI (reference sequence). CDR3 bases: TGTGCCAGCAGTTACTCGGGACAGGATTCCTACGAGCAGTACTTC. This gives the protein CASSYSGQDSYEQYF.

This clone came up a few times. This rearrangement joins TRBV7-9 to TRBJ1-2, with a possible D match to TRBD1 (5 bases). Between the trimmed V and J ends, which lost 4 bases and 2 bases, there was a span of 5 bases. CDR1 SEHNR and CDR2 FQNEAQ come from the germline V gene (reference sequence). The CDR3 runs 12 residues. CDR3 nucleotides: TGTGCCAGCAGCTCAGGGAACTATGGCTACACCTTC. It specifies CASSSGNYGYTF.

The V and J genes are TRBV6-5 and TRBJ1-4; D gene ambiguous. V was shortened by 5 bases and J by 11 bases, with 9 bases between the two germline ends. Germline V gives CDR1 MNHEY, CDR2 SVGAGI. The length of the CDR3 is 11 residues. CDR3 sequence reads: CASSEYRKLFF. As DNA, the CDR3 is TGTGCCAGCAGTGAGTATAGGAAACTGTTTTTT.

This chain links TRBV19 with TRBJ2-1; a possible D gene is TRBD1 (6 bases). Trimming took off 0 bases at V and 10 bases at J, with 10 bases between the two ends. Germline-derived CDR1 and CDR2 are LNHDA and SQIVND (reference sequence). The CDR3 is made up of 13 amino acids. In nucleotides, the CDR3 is TGTGCCAGTAGTATAGATCCAGGGGCAGAGCAGTTCTTC. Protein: CASSIDPGAEQFF.

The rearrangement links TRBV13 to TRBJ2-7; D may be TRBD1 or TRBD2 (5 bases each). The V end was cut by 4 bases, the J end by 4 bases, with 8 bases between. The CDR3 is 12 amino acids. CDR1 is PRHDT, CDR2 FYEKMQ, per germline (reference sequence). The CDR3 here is CASSSGGYEQYF. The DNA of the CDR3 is TGTGCCAGCAGCTCTGGGGGTTACGAGCAGTACTTC.

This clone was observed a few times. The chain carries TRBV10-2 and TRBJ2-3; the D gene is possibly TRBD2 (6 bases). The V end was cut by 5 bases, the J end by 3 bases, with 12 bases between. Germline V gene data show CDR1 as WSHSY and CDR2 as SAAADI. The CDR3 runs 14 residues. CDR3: CASSSGLRTDTQYF. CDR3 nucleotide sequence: TGCGCCAGCAGTTCGGGACTCCGGACAGATACGCAGTATTTT.

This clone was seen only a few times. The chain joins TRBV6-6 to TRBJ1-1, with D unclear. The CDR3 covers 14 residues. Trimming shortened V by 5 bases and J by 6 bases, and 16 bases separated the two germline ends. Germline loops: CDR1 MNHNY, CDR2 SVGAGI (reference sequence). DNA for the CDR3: TGTGCCAGCAGTGTCAGGTCGGAGAGCTCTGAAGCTTTCTTT. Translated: CASSVRSESSEAFF.

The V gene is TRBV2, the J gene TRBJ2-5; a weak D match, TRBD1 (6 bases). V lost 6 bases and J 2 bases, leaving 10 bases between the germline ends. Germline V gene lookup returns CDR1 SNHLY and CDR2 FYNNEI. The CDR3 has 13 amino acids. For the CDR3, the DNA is TGTGCCAGCAGGGGGGACACACAAGAGACCCAGTACTTC. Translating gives CASRGDTQETQYF.

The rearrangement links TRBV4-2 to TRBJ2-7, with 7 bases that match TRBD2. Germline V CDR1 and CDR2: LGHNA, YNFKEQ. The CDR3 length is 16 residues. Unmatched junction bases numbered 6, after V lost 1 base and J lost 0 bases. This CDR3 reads CASSQGSGDSSYEQYF. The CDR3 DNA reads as TGTGCCAGCAGCCAAGGGAGCGGGGACTCCTCCTACGAGCAGTACTTC.

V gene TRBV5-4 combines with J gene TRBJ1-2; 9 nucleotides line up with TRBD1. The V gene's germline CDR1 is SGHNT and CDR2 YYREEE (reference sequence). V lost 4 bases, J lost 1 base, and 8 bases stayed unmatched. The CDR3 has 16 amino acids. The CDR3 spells CASSGRDRVLNYGYTF. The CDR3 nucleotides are TGTGCCAGCAGCGGCCGGGACAGGGTCCTTAACTATGGCTACACCTTC.